This TCR beta chain was recovered during a study of blood T cell repertoires in COVID-19. Study at large: The samples span acute and convalescent COVID-19 from the United States, Italy and Spain. PBMCs, B-cell-depleted T cells, or T cells provided the cDNA or gDNA that made up the material.

Participant-reported clinical history was the basis for cohort assignment. The length of the CDR3 is 18 residues. Trimming cost V 3 bases and J 4 bases; bases outside gene matches: 16. The germline gives CDR1 SGHTA, CDR2 FQGNSA. Per the study methods: Researchers report that nucleated cell counts were estimated from reference gene primer amplification. Assay: immunoSEQ multiplex PCR; the TCRdb copy retains only in-frame clones and omits some. V, J and clone size were drawn from that table, and D and trimming were deduced from the DNA. Of roughly 200,000 clones in the sample, 86% were seen once. The sequencing input was PBMCs or T cells enriched from blood (not recorded which). V and J are TRBV7-2 and TRBJ2-7, with 9 bases that match TRBD1. The sequence was collected from a man aged 35-49 years with acute COVID-19. The CDR3 DNA is TGTGCCAGCAGCTTTTTAGGAGGAAATACAGGGGGCTTTTACGAGCAGTACTTC. Translation gives CASSFLGGNTGGFYEQYF. Based on the CDR3 plus reference TRBV7-2 and TRBJ2-7, the full variable domain is GAGVSQSPSNKVTEKGKDVELRCDPISGHTALYWYRQSLGQGLEFLIYFQGNSAPDKSGLPSDRFSAERTGGSVSTLTIQRTQQEDSAVYLCASSFLGGNTGGFYEQYFGPGTRLTVT.